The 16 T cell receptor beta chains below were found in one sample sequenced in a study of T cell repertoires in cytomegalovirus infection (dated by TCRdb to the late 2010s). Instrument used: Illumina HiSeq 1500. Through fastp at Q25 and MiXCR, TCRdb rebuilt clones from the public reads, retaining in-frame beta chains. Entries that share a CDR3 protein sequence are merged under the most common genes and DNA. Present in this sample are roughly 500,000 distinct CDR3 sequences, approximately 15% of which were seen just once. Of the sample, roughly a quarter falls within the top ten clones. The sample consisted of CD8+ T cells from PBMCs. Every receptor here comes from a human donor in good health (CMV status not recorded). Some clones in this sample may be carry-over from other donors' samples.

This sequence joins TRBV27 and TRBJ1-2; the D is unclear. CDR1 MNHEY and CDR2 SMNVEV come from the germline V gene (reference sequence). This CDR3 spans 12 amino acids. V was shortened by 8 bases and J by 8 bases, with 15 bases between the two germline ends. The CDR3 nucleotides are TGTGCCAGCGGTACAGTATCGAACGGCTACACCTTC. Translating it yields CASGTVSNGYTF.

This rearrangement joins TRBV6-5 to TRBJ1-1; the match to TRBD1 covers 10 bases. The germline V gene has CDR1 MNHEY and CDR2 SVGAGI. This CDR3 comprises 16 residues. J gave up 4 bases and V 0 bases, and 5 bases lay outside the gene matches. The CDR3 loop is CASSYSGTGEGTEAFF. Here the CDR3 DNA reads TGTGCCAGCAGTTACTCGGGGACAGGGGAAGGCACTGAAGCTTTCTTT.

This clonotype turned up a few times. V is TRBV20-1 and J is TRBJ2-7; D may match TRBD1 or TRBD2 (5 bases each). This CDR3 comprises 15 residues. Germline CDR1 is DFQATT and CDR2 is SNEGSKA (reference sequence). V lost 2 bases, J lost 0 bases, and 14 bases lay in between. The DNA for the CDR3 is TGCAGTGCTAGACCTGGGACCTACAACTCCTACGAGCAGTACTTC. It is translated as CSARPGTYNSYEQYF.

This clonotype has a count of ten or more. CDR3 loop: CSVAEPYYEQYF. The DNA for the CDR3 is TGCAGCGTAGCGGAGCCCTACTACGAGCAGTACTTC. The V call is TRBV29-1, the J call TRBJ2-7; tentatively, D is TRBD2 (5 bases). V lost 6 bases and J 3 bases, leaving 12 bases between the germline ends. CDR3 length: 12 amino acids. Germline assignment: CDR1 SQVTM and CDR2 ANQGSEA.

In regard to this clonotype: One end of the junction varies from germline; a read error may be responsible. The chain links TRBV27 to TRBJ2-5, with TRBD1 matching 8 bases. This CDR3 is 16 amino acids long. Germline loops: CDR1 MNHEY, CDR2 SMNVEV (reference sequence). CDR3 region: CASRPSTGEAQETQYF. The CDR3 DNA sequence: TGTGCAAGCAGGCCCTCGACAGGGGAAGCCCAAGAGACCCAGTACTTC.

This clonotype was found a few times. The CDR3 sequence is CASSPPGGEKLFF. DNA of the CDR3: TGTGCCAGCAGCCCCCCCGGCGGTGAAAAACTGTTTTTT. V and J are TRBV7-9 and TRBJ1-4, with no clear D. CDR1 is SEHNR and CDR2 is FQNEAQ in the germline V gene (reference sequence). This CDR3 is built from 13 residues. Trimming took off 5 bases at V and 7 bases at J, with 11 bases between the two ends. The variable domain in full, completed from reference TRBV7-9 and TRBJ1-4, reads DTGVSQNPRHKITKRGQNVTFRCDPISEHNRLYWYRQTLGQGPEFLTYFQNEAQLEKSRLLSDRFSAERPKGSFSTLEIQRTEQGDSAMYLCASSPPGGEKLFFGSGTQLSVL.

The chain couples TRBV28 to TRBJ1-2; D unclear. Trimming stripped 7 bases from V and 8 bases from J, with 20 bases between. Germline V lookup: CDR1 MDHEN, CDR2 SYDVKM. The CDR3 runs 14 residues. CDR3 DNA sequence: TGTGCCAGCACCCGCCCCCCGCTTGGTTGGGGCTACACCTTC. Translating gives CASTRPPLGWGYTF.

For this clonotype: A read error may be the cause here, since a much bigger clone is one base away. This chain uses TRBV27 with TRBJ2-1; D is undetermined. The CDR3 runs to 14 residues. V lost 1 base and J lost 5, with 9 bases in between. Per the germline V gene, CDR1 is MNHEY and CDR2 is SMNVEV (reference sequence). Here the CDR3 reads CASSLLGRHNEQFF. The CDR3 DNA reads TGTGCCAGCAGTTTATTGGGCAGACACAATGAGCAGTTCTTC.

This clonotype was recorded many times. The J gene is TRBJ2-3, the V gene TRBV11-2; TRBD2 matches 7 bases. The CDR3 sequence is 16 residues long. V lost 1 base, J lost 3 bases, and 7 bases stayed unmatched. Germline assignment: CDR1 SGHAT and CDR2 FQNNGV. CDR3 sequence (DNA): TGTGCCAGCAGCTTAGCGGGGAGGGCCCAGACAGATACGCAGTATTTT. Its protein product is CASSLAGRAQTDTQYF.

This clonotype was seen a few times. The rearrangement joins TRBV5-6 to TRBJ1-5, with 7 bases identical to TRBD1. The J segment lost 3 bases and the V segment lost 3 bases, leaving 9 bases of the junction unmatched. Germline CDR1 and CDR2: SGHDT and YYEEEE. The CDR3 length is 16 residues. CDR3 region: CASSSTGNQVNQPQHF. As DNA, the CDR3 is TGTGCCAGCAGCTCGACAGGGAACCAGGTCAATCAGCCCCAGCATTTT.

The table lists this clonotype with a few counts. The CDR3 bases are TGTGCCAGTACTCCGGACTACGAGCAGTACTTC. Its protein product is CASTPDYEQYF. The chain is built from TRBV19 and TRBJ2-7; no definite D call. The germline gives CDR1 LNHDA, CDR2 SQIVND (reference sequence). This CDR3 has 11 amino acids. Trimming shortened V by 7 bases and J by 3 bases, and 7 bases separated the two germline ends.

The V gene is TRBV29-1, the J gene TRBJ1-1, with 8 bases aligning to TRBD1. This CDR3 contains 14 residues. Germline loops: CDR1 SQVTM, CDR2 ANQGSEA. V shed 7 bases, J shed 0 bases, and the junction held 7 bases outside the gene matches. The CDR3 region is CSAEGTGLNTEAFF. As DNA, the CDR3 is TGCAGCGCCGAAGGGACAGGCTTGAACACTGAAGCTTTCTTT.

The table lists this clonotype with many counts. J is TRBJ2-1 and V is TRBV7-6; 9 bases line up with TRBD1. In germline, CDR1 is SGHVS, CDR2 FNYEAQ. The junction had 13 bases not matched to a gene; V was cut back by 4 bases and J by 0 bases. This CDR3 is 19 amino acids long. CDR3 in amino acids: CASSYPGTGTVGSYNEQFF. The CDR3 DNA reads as TGTGCCAGCAGCTATCCCGGGACAGGGACGGTAGGCTCCTACAATGAGCAGTTCTTC. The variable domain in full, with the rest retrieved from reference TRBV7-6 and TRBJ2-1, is GAGVSQSPRYKVTKRGQDVALRCDPISGHVSLYWYRQALGQGPEFLTYFNYEAQQDKSGLPNDRFSAERPEGSISTLTIQRTEQRDSAMYRCASSYPGTGTVGSYNEQFFGPGTRLTVL.

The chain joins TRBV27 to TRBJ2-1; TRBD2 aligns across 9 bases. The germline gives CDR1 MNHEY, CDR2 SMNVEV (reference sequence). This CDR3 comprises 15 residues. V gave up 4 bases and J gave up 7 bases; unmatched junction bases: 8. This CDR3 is CASSSTSGLRNEQFF. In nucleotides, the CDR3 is TGTGCCAGCAGTTCGACTAGCGGTCTTAGGAATGAGCAGTTCTTC.

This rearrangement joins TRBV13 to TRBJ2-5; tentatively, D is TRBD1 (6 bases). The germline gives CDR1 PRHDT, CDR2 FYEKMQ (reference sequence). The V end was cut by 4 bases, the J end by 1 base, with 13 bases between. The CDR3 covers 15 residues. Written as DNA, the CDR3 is TGTGCCAGCAGCTCCCTAGGACAGCTCCAAGAGACCCAGTACTTC. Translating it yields CASSSLGQLQETQYF.

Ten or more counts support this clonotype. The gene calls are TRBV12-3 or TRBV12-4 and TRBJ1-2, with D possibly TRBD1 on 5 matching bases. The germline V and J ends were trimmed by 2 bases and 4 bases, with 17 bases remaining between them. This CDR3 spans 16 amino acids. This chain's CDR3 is CASSLSAGNLGYGYTF. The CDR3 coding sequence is TGTGCCAGCAGTTTAAGTGCAGGGAATCTTGGCTATGGCTACACCTTC.